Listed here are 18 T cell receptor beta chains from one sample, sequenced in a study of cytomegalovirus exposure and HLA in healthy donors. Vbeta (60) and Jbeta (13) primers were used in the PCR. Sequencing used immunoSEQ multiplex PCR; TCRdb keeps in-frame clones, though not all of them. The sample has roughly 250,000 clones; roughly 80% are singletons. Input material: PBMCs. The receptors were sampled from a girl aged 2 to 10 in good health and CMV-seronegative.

CDR3 DNA sequence: TGTGCCAGCAGCTTAGGGGGGGTATCCTACGAGCAGTACTTC. Amino acid sequence: CASSLGGVSYEQYF. The rearrangement joins TRBV7-8 to TRBJ2-7, with a possible D match to TRBD2 (6 bases). CDR1 and CDR2 from the germline V gene are SGHVS and FQNEAQ. The CDR3 runs to 14 residues. The V end was cut by 1 base, the J end by 1 base, with 8 bases between.

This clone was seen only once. Written as DNA, the CDR3 is TGTGCCAGCAGTTTAGGTCTAGCGGAGAGCTACAATGAGCAGTTCTTC. Amino acids: CASSLGLAESYNEQFF. The V and J genes are TRBV28 and TRBJ2-1, with 7 nucleotides matching TRBD2. Germline V gene sequence: CDR1 MDHEN, CDR2 SYDVKM. The CDR3 consists of 16 residues. J was trimmed by 3 bases and V by 2 bases; bases with no gene match: 7.

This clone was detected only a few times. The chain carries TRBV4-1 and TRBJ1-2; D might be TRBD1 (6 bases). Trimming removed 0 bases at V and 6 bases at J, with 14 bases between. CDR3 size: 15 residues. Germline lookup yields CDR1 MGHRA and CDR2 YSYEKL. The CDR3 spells CASSQESQGFDGYTF. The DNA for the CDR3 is TGCGCCAGCAGCCAAGAATCGCAGGGGTTCGATGGCTACACCTTC.

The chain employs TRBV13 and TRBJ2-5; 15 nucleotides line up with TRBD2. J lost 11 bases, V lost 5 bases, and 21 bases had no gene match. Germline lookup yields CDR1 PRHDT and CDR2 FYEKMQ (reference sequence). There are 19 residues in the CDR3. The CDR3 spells CASSRAPRTSGRARKEQYF. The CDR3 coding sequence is TGTGCCAGCAGCCGAGCCCCACGGACTAGCGGGAGGGCCCGAAAAGAGCAGTACTTC.

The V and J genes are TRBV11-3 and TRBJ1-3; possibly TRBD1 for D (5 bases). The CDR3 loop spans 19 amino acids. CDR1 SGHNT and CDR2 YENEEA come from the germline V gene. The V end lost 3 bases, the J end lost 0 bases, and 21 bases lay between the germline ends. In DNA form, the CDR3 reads TGTGCCAGCAGCTTTCGAGGCCACCCTCGGGGGGTCTCTGGAAACACCATATATTTT. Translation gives CASSFRGHPRGVSGNTIYF.

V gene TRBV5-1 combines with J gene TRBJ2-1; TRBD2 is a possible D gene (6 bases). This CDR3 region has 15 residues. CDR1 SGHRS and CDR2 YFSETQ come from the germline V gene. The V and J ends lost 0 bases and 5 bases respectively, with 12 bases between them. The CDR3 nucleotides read TGCGCCAGCAGCTTGGCGGGGGTCTATAACAATGAGCAGTTCTTC. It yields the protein CASSLAGVYNNEQFF.

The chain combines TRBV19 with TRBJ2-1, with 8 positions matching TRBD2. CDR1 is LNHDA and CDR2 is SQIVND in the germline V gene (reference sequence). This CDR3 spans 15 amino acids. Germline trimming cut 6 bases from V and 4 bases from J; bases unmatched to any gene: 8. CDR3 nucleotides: TGTGCCAGTAGCCCCTCTAGCGGGCCATACAATGAGCAGTTCTTC. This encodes CASSPSSGPYNEQFF.

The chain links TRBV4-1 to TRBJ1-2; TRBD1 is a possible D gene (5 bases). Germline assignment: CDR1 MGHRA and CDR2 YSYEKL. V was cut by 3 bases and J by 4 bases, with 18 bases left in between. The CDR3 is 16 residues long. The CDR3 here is CASSQGHGGGSYGYTF. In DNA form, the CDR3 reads TGCGCCAGCAGCCAGGGCCACGGGGGAGGAAGCTATGGCTACACCTTC.

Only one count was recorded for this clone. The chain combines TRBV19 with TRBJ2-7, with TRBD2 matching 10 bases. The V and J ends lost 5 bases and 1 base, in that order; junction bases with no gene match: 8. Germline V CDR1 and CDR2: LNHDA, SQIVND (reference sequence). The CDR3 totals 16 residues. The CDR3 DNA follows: TGTGCCAGTAGTCGAAGCGGGAGGGCCTCGTCCTACGAGCAGTACTTC. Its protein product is CASSRSGRASSYEQYF.

This chain's CDR3 is CASSVGTEYNEQFF. The DNA for the CDR3 is TGTGCCAGCAGCGTCGGGACAGAGTACAATGAGCAGTTCTTC. The rearrangement uses TRBV9 and TRBJ2-1, with 7 positions matching TRBD1. The germline gives CDR1 SGDLS, CDR2 YYNGEE. There are 14 residues in the CDR3. Trimming took 2 bases from V and 4 from J; bases not matched to a gene: 3.

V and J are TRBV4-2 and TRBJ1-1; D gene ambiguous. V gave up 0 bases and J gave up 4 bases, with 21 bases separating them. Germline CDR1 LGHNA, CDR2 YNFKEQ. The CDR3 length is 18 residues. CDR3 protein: CASSQDRVVRDKGTEAFF. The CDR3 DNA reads TGTGCCAGCAGCCAAGATAGGGTCGTCCGGGATAAGGGCACTGAAGCTTTCTTT.

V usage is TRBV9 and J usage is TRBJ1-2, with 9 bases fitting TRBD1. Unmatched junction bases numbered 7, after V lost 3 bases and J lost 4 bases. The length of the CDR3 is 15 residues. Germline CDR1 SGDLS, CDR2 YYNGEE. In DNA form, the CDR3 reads TGTGCCAGCAGCGCCCGACAGGGGGTCGGCTATGGCTACACCTTC. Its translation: CASSARQGVGYGYTF.

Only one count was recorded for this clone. CDR3 protein: CASRETGHRQETQYF. DNA for the CDR3: TGTGCCAGCAGGGAGACAGGACACCGCCAAGAGACCCAGTACTTC. The V call is TRBV6-5, the J call TRBJ2-5; TRBD1 is a possible D gene (6 bases). Looked up from germline, CDR1 is MNHEY and CDR2 is SVGAGI. The CDR3 is 15 residues long. V lost 6 bases to trimming and J lost 1 base, with 15 bases between them.

The CDR3 loop is CASSLQGENYGYTF. CDR3 nucleotide sequence: TGTGCCAGCAGTCTACAGGGGGAGAACTATGGCTACACCTTC. The chain couples TRBV28 to TRBJ1-2; 8 positions agree with TRBD1. V shed 5 bases and J 2 bases; nucleotides not matched to a gene: 4. This CDR3 spans 14 amino acids. Germline V gene sequence: CDR1 MDHEN, CDR2 SYDVKM.

The chain's CDR3 is CAWGQGETGELFF. CDR3 nucleotides: TGTGCCTGGGGACAGGGTGAAACCGGGGAGCTGTTTTTT. The chain is built from TRBV30 and TRBJ2-2; 8 bases map to TRBD1. Germline-derived CDR1 and CDR2 are GTSNPN and SVGIG (reference sequence). V dropped 5 bases and J dropped 5; count of bases not matched to a gene: 4. This CDR3 has 13 amino acids.

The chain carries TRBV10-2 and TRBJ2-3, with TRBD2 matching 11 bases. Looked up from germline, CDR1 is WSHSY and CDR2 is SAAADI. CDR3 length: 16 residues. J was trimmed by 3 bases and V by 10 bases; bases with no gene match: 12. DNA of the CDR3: TGCGCCACCTCGGTAGGGCTAGCGGGGGGTACAGATACGCAGTATTTT. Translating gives CATSVGLAGGTDTQYF.

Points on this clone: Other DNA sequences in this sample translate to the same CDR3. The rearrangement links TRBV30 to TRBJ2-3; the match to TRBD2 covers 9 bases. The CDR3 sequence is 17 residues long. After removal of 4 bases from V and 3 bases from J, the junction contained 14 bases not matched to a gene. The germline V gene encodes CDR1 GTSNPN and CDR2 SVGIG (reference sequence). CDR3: CAWTGGGGAGSTDTQYF. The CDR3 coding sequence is TGTGCCTGGACGGGTGGCGGGGGGGCAGGTAGTACAGATACGCAGTATTTT. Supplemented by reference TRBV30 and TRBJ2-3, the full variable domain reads SQTIHQWPATLVQPVGSPLSLECTVEGTSNPNLYWYRQAAGRGLQLLFYSVGIGQISSEVPQNLSASRPQDRQFILSSKKLLLSDSGFYLCAWTGGGGAGSTDTQYFGPGTRLTVL.

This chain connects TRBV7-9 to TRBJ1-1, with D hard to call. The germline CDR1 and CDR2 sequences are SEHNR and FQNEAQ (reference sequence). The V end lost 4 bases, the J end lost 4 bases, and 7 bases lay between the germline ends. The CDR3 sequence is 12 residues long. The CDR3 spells CASSSRGTEAFF. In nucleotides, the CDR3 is TGTGCCAGCAGCTCCCGAGGCACTGAAGCTTTCTTT.